This TCR beta chain was found in a study of T cells in Graves' hyperthyroidism and ophthalmopathy. The sample holds many counts of this clonotype. As yet, its antigen is unknown. Study-wide findings and caveats: In validation, the model predicted ophthalmopathy. These predictions came a median approximately 5.9 months before onset.

Amplified TCR beta CDR3 regions derived from RNA transcripts. HTBI primers were used for first-round RT-PCR of the TCR CDR3. TCRdb reprocessed the multiplex PCR reads via MiXCR and lists one record per CDR3 protein. The table has under 350,000 distinct CDR3 sequences, 12% to 15% seen once. Pregnant or lactating patients were excluded, as were those with uncontrolled infection or other autoimmune disease. Out of over 7.5 ml of fresh peripheral blood came the PBMCs. Trimming shortened V by 5 bases and J by 2 bases, and 9 bases separated the two germline ends. CDR3 size: 12 residues. CDR1 is DFQATT and CDR2 is SNEGSKA in the germline V gene (reference sequence).

The TCR sequence derives from a woman in her thirties or forties with Graves' ophthalmopathy. Sample: blood. The rearrangement links TRBV20-1 to TRBJ1-2; D possibly corresponds to TRBD1 (5 bases). DNA of the CDR3: TGCAGTGCTGCAGGACAAAACTATGGCTACACCTTC. Amino acids: CSAAGQNYGYTF.